This TCR beta chain derives from a study of T cells in Graves' hyperthyroidism and ophthalmopathy. On this clonotype itself: Antigen: not known.

Active moderate-to-severe ophthalmopathy, Clinical Activity Score at least 3, NOSPECS at least 4, under 3 months' duration. Diagnosing involved the use of clinical symptoms, serum thyroxine and TRAb, thyroid ultrasound and orbital computed tomography. Fresh peripheral blood, 7.5 to 10 ml, yielded the PBMCs. The CDR3 sequence is 17 residues long. The V and J ends lost 1 base and 1 base, in that order; junction bases with no gene match: 11. Germline-derived CDR1 and CDR2 are DFQATT and SNEGSKA (reference sequence). Regarding the study as a whole: Most thyroid-expanded clonotypes above 0.001 were also found in blood.

The source material, RNA transcripts, was used to amplify TCR beta CDR3 regions. The TCR CDR3 first-round RT-PCR relied on the HTBI primer set. TCRdb re-derived calls from the multiplex PCR reads in MiXCR, one entry per CDR3 protein. The profile shows some 500,000 distinct CDR3 sequences, roughly 16% of them singletons. V is TRBV20-1 and J is TRBJ2-7; 9 bases align to TRBD2. What was sequenced was blood. This clonotype was sampled from a woman aged 25-40 years with Graves' ophthalmopathy. CDR3 sequence reads: CSARAVAGASRSYEQYF. In DNA form, the CDR3 reads TGCAGTGCTAGAGCCGTAGCGGGAGCTTCAAGATCCTACGAGCAGTACTTC.